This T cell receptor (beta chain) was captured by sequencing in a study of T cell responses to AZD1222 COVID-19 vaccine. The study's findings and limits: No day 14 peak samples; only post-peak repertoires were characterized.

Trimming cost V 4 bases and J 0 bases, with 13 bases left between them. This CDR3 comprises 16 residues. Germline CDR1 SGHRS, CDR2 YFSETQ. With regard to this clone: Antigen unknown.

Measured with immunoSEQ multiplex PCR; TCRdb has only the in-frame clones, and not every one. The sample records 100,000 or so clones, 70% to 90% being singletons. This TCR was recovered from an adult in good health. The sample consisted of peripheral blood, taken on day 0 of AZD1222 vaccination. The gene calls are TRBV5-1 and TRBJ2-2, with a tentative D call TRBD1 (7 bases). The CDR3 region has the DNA TGCGCCAGCAGCCGCCAGGGGGGATCGAACACCGGGGAGCTGTTTTTT. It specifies CASSRQGGSNTGELFF.